The 19 T cell receptor beta chains in this list originate from one sample, sequenced in a study of T cell clonotyping in hematopoietic cell transplantation. Measured with immunoSEQ multiplex PCR; TCRdb has only the in-frame clones, and not every one. Seen here are some 7,000 clones, 88% observed once, and the top ten hold approximately 4%. Noted time point: recipient sample about 28 days before transplant, after cytoreduction. The sequences come from peripheral blood mononuclear cells, collected before stem cell transplant. These receptors were taken from a man in his thirties or forties with acute myeloid leukemia. Some clones in this sample may be carry-over from other donors' samples.

This chain uses TRBV7-2 with TRBJ2-7; D might be TRBD1 (5 bases). The V gene lost 5 bases and the J gene lost 1 base, with 12 bases spanning the gap. Germline lookup yields CDR1 SGHTA and CDR2 FQGNSA. The CDR3 totals 14 residues. Here the CDR3 reads CASSTSQGSYEQYF. The DNA for the CDR3 is TGTGCCAGCAGCACGTCGCAGGGATCCTACGAGCAGTACTTC.

The rearrangement links TRBV27 to TRBJ1-5; D not resolved. V lost 5 bases and J lost 2, with 16 bases in between. Germline CDR1 and CDR2: MNHEY and SMNVEV (reference sequence). The CDR3 covers 16 residues. This CDR3 is CASSRIGSGGNQPQHF. CDR3 nucleotides: TGTGCCAGCAGTCGTATCGGTAGCGGGGGCAATCAGCCCCAGCATTTT.

V and J are TRBV21-1 and TRBJ2-7; the listed D gene, TRBD1, was not tested against the DNA. TRBV21-1 counts as a pseudogene. The CDR3 runs 18 residues. CDR3 coding DNA: TGTGCCAGCAGCAAAAAGAGGACAGGGCCCACTAACTCCTACGAGCAGTACTTC. This translates into CASSKKRTGPTNSYEQYF.

V gene TRBV18 combines with J gene TRBJ2-6, with D possibly TRBD1 on 6 matching bases. The CDR3 spans 17 residues. Germline loops: CDR1 KGHSH, CDR2 LQKENI. The ends were cut back, 4 bases at V and 1 base at J, with 14 bases in the middle. CDR3 protein: CASSHQGPTSGANVLTF. In DNA, the CDR3 is TGTGCCAGCTCACATCAGGGGCCTACTTCTGGGGCCAACGTCCTGACTTTC.

The chain carries TRBV19 and TRBJ2-3, with D possibly being TRBD2 (6 bases). The CDR3 has 15 residues. Looked up from germline, CDR1 is LNHDA and CDR2 is SQIVND (reference sequence). Trimming left V 1 base short and J 4 bases short, with 12 bases between. The CDR3 region is CASSIAGGISDTQYF. The CDR3 nucleotides read TGTGCCAGTAGTATAGCCGGCGGGATCTCAGATACGCAGTATTTT.

This rearrangement joins TRBV4-1 to TRBJ1-2, with TRBD1 as a possible D gene (5 bases). Trimming left V 1 base short and J 7 bases short, with 7 bases between. The V gene's germline CDR1 is MGHRA and CDR2 YSYEKL. The CDR3 has 12 amino acids. In DNA form, the CDR3 reads TGCGCCAGCAGCCAAGTCACAGGTGGCTACACCTTC. This sequence encodes CASSQVTGGYTF.

The chain joins TRBV6-5 to TRBJ1-1; D may be TRBD1 (5 bases). Germline CDR1 is MNHEY and CDR2 is SVGAGI. The CDR3 loop spans 14 amino acids. Trimming took off 0 bases at V and 5 bases at J, with 10 bases between the two ends. DNA of the CDR3: TGTGCCAGCAGTTACTCGTCCCAGGGAACTGAAGCTTTCTTT. It encodes CASSYSSQGTEAFF.

The table lists this clone with a count of one. V and J are TRBV30 and TRBJ1-1, with D uncertain. V gave up 3 bases and J gave up 5 bases, with 10 bases separating them. Germline CDR1 is GTSNPN and CDR2 is SVGIG (reference sequence). The CDR3 consists of 12 residues. The CDR3 spells CAWRRRETEAFF. The CDR3 DNA reads as TGTGCCTGGAGGCGGAGGGAGACTGAAGCTTTCTTT.

The V and J genes are TRBV28 and TRBJ2-1; D unclear. The CDR3 sequence is 13 residues long. V lost 5 bases and J 0 bases, leaving 5 bases between the germline ends. Germline CDR1 reads MDHEN; CDR2 reads SYDVKM. The CDR3 loop is CASSGSSYNEQFF. CDR3 nucleotide sequence: TGTGCCAGCAGTGGTAGCTCCTACAATGAGCAGTTCTTC.

J is TRBJ2-3 and V is TRBV7-2, with TRBD2 identical over 12 bases. The CDR3 is 15 residues long. Trimming took 4 bases from V and 4 from J; bases not matched to a gene: 3. Germline CDR1 SGHTA, CDR2 FQGNSA. The CDR3 DNA reads as TGTGCCAGCAGCTGGACTAGCGGGATCGCAGATACGCAGTATTTT. Translating gives CASSWTSGIADTQYF.

This clone was recorded once. This chain uses TRBV25-1 with TRBJ1-2; D gene uncertain. Trimming took off 1 base at V and 8 bases at J, with 11 bases between the two ends. There are 13 residues in the CDR3. Germline V gives CDR1 MGHDK, CDR2 SYGVNS. This CDR3 is CASSELGSTGYTF. CDR3 nucleotides: TGTGCCAGCAGTGAATTGGGCTCTACCGGCTACACCTTC.

The chain joins TRBV11-2 to TRBJ1-2; TRBD1 matches at 9 bases. Germline CDR1 reads SGHAT; CDR2 reads FQNNGV. After removal of 5 bases from V and 6 bases from J, the junction contained 4 bases not matched to a gene. The CDR3 is made up of 13 amino acids. The DNA of the CDR3 is TGTGCCAGCAGCCCGGACAGGGGTGATGGCTACACCTTC. It yields the protein CASSPDRGDGYTF.

The gene calls are TRBV28 and TRBJ1-5, with D hard to call. V was clipped by 6 bases and J by 7 bases, with 16 bases between them. Looked up from germline, CDR1 is MDHEN and CDR2 is SYDVKM. CDR3 length: 14 residues. The CDR3 spells CASRTNLQFQPQHF. For the CDR3, the DNA is TGTGCCAGCAGGACCAACCTACAGTTCCAGCCCCAGCATTTT.

The chain recombines TRBV5-6 with TRBJ1-6; D remains ambiguous. From germline, CDR1 is SGHDT and CDR2 YYEEEE. V shed 3 bases and J shed 9 bases, with 19 bases lying between them. The CDR3 is 16 residues long. The CDR3 bases are TGTGCCAGCAGCTGGAAGGGAGGCCGTACGGGTTCACCCCTCCACTTT. It specifies CASSWKGGRTGSPLHF.

The rearrangement uses TRBV15 and TRBJ2-7; a possible D gene is TRBD1 (5 bases). Germline V gene data show CDR1 as LNHNV and CDR2 as YYDKDF (reference sequence). The length of the CDR3 is 16 residues. V gave up 0 bases and J gave up 0 bases, with 12 bases separating them. This CDR3 reads CATSRDLDKPSYEQYF. The CDR3 DNA follows: TGTGCCACCAGCAGAGATCTGGACAAACCCTCCTACGAGCAGTACTTC.

The chain has TRBV28 and TRBJ2-7; tentatively, D is TRBD1 (6 bases). Between the trimmed V and J ends, which lost 6 bases and 3 bases, there was a span of 18 bases. CDR3 length equals 15 residues. Germline values: CDR1 MDHEN, CDR2 SYDVKM. The CDR3 reads CASRTATGPVYEQYF. CDR3 sequence (DNA): TGTGCCAGCAGAACCGCTACAGGGCCGGTCTACGAGCAGTACTTC.

The chain links TRBV9 to TRBJ2-1; no firm D call. Germline V gene sequence: CDR1 SGDLS, CDR2 YYNGEE. V was clipped by 0 bases and J by 9 bases, with 10 bases between them. The CDR3 has 13 residues. CDR3 in amino acids: CASSVGSSTEQFF. In nucleotides, the CDR3 is TGTGCCAGCAGCGTAGGGTCTAGTACTGAGCAGTTCTTC.

This clone was observed a single time. The chain joins TRBV5-6 to TRBJ1-1, with D perhaps TRBD1 (6 bases). This CDR3 has 13 amino acids. The germline CDR1 and CDR2 sequences are SGHDT and YYEEEE. V was trimmed by 5 bases and J by 7 bases, leaving 15 bases between them. CDR3 protein: CASRAGVVGEAFF. CDR3 in DNA: TGTGCCAGCAGGGCAGGGGTTGTCGGTGAAGCTTTCTTT.

The chain has TRBV6-5 and TRBJ2-1, with 7 bases matching TRBD2. From germline, CDR1 is MNHEY and CDR2 SVGAGI. The CDR3 sequence is 15 residues long. The V and J ends lost 8 bases and 7 bases, in that order; junction bases with no gene match: 14. CDR3 region: CASGLGGRAKNEQFF. The CDR3 DNA is TGTGCCAGCGGTCTTGGGGGGAGGGCCAAGAATGAGCAGTTCTTC.